These 17 T cell receptor beta chains came from one sample sequenced in a study of T-cell memory formation after mild COVID-19. TCRdb passed the 5' RACE reads through MiXCR, listing each CDR3 protein once. The sample contains about 40,000 distinct CDR3 sequences, less than 8% of which appear only once. Sample: PBMCs or a T cell subset sorted from them (not recorded which). These receptors were obtained from an adult who had mild COVID-19 (a few samples of this study predate the infection). Cell type and time point are not known.

This clonotype occurred many times. This sequence joins TRBV12-3 or TRBV12-4 and TRBJ1-2, with D uncertain. This CDR3 contains 14 residues. V gave up 6 bases and J gave up 1 base, with 12 bases separating them. The CDR3 nucleotides are TGTGCCAGCAGCCCACCGGGATTTAACTATGGCTACACCTTC. Its protein is CASSPPGFNYGYTF.

The table lists this clonotype with many counts. The rearrangement joins TRBV6-5 to TRBJ2-7, with 8 nucleotides matching TRBD1. The CDR3 is made up of 14 amino acids. V lost 4 bases to trimming and J lost 6 bases; unmatched junction nucleotides: 8. Germline assignment: CDR1 MNHEY and CDR2 SVGAGI. The CDR3 nucleotides are TGTGCCAGCAGTTTTGCAGACAGGGGAGGCGAGCAGTACTTC. It specifies CASSFADRGGEQYF.

The table lists this clonotype with a few counts. The rearrangement joins TRBV12-3 or TRBV12-4 to TRBJ1-5, with D possibly matching TRBD1 (5 bases). V lost 7 bases, J lost 6 bases, and 13 bases lay in between. The CDR3 contains 13 residues. The chain's CDR3 is CASTVFGGQPQHF. The CDR3 nucleotides read TGTGCCAGCACCGTATTTGGGGGTCAGCCCCAGCATTTT.

This clonotype came up many times. The chain recombines TRBV12-3 or TRBV12-4 with TRBJ1-3; 9 bases fit TRBD1. V dropped 5 bases and J dropped 3; count of bases not matched to a gene: 5. The CDR3 extends over 15 amino acids. CDR3 in amino acids: CASSTGGLGGNTIYF. The CDR3 DNA sequence: TGTGCCAGCAGTACAGGGGGCTTGGGTGGAAACACCATATATTTT.

This chain connects TRBV2 to TRBJ2-7; 11 bases line up with TRBD1. There are 16 residues in the CDR3. CDR1 and CDR2 (germline): SNHLY, FYNNEI. V lost 6 bases, J lost 2 bases, and 9 bases stayed unmatched. The CDR3 spells CASSLGQGAKTYEQYF. CDR3 nucleotides: TGTGCCAGCAGCCTTGGACAGGGGGCGAAGACCTACGAGCAGTACTTC. The full variable domain, in which reference TRBV2 and TRBJ2-7 provide the parts outside the CDR3, is EPEVTQTPSHQVTQMGQEVILRCVPISNHLYFYWYRQILGQKVEFLVSFYNNEISEKSEIFDDQFSVERPDGSNFTLKIRSTKLEDSAMYFCASSLGQGAKTYEQYFGPGTRLTVT.

In its sample, this clonotype was seen a few times. The chain couples TRBV4-2 to TRBJ2-4; 10 nucleotides line up with TRBD2. CDR1 and CDR2 (germline): LGHNA, YNFKEQ. The CDR3 extends over 16 amino acids. Unmatched junction bases numbered 6, after V lost 0 bases and J lost 7 bases. In DNA form, the CDR3 reads TGTGCCAGCAGCCAAGATCGAGCGGGGGGGCCTAACATTCAGTACTTC. Translation: CASSQDRAGGPNIQYF.

This clonotype occurred many times. The gene calls are TRBV20-1 and TRBJ2-3; 9 positions match TRBD2. J gave up 6 bases and V 0 bases, and 4 bases lay outside the gene matches. Germline CDR1 is DFQATT and CDR2 is SNEGSKA (reference sequence). This CDR3 has 14 amino acids. CDR3 sequence (DNA): TGCAGTGCTAGAGACCCTAGCGGGGTGGATACGCAGTATTTT. Its translation is CSARDPSGVDTQYF.

The rearrangement uses TRBV5-1 and TRBJ2-3; D is undetermined. This CDR3 region has 15 residues. Germline lookup yields CDR1 SGHRS and CDR2 YFSETQ. V was shortened by 1 base and J by 1 base, with 10 bases between the two germline ends. The CDR3 DNA follows: TGCGCCAGCAGCTTGCGGGTAGCTGGCACAGATACGCAGTATTTT. Its translation: CASSLRVAGTDTQYF. The complete variable domain, with remaining parts taken from reference TRBV5-1 and TRBJ2-3, reads KAGVTQTPRYLIKTRGQQVTLSCSPISGHRSVSWYQQTPGQGLQFLFEYFSETQRNKGNFPGRFSGRQFSNSRSEMNVSTLELGDSALYLCASSLRVAGTDTQYFGPGTRLTVL.

This clonotype was found many times. The CDR3 bases are TGTGCCACCAGCATCCGCGGGGGTGCAGATACGCAGTATTTT. It specifies CATSIRGGADTQYF. The V and J genes are TRBV15 and TRBJ2-3; 7 nucleotides match TRBD2. CDR1 is LNHNV and CDR2 is YYDKDF in the germline V gene (reference sequence). After removal of 4 bases from V and 4 bases from J, the junction contained 5 bases not matched to a gene. This CDR3 has 14 residues.

This clonotype has at least ten counts. The chain couples TRBV7-2 to TRBJ2-4, with D perhaps assigned TRBD1 or TRBD2 (6 bases each). The CDR3 has 13 residues. CDR1 and CDR2 (germline): SGHTA, FQGNSA. Trimming stripped 4 bases from V and 5 bases from J, with 9 bases between. Written as DNA, the CDR3 is TGTGCCAGCAGCTCGGGGGCCCAAAACATTCAGTACTTC. It yields the protein CASSSGAQNIQYF.

The CDR3 here is CASRGQANTEAFF. The CDR3 nucleotides are TGTGCCAGCAGGGGACAGGCGAACACTGAAGCTTTCTTT. The genes are TRBV11-1 and TRBJ1-1; 8 positions agree with TRBD1. The CDR3 runs 13 residues. Germline V gene data show CDR1 as SGHAT and CDR2 as FQDESV (reference sequence). With V trimmed by 6 bases and J by 1 base, 1 base remained unmatched.

Regarding this clonotype: A much more abundant neighbour one base away suggests this may be a read error. The chain has TRBV7-6 and TRBJ2-7; 11 nucleotides align to TRBD2. The CDR3 sequence is 18 residues long. CDR1 SGHVS and CDR2 FNYEAQ come from the germline V gene. The CDR3, as DNA: TGTGCCAGCAGCTTAGCCTCGAGGCTAGCGGGGGGCACGTACGAGAAGTACTTC. This translates into CASSLASRLAGGTYEKYF.

The CDR3: CAWNPQGRLSYNEQFF. The CDR3 DNA follows: TGTGCCTGGAATCCTCAGGGGAGACTCTCCTACAATGAGCAGTTCTTC. J is TRBJ2-1 and V is TRBV30; TRBD1 is a possible D gene (6 bases). The CDR3 totals 16 residues. The V and J ends lost 4 bases and 0 bases respectively, with 16 bases between them. CDR1 and CDR2 from the germline V gene are GTSNPN and SVGIG (reference sequence).

This clonotype was detected ten times or more. The CDR3 DNA reads TGCAGCGTTTGGAGGGATTTTAACGAGCAGTACTTC. This encodes CSVWRDFNEQYF. This chain connects TRBV29-1 to TRBJ2-7; tentatively, D is TRBD2 (6 bases). Germline-derived CDR1 and CDR2 are SQVTM and ANQGSEA. V was trimmed by 5 bases and J by 5 bases, leaving 13 bases between them. The CDR3 length is 12 residues.

This clonotype was found a few times. The chain joins TRBV23-1 to TRBJ2-7; TRBD1 is a possible D gene (6 bases). TRBV23-1 counts as an open reading frame of uncertain function. Trimming took off 1 base at V and 0 bases at J, with 13 bases between the two ends. There are 16 residues in the CDR3. CDR3 DNA sequence: TGCGCCAGCAGTCAATGGCTGGGGGCATACTCCTACGAGCAGTACTTC. Its protein is CASSQWLGAYSYEQYF.

This clonotype was found many times. The chain uses TRBV18 and TRBJ2-2; D unclear. CDR1 KGHSH and CDR2 LQKENI come from the germline V gene. This CDR3 comprises 12 residues. Trimming left V 6 bases short and J 5 bases short, with 7 bases between. The CDR3 reads CASSSYTGELFF. In DNA form, the CDR3 reads TGTGCCAGCTCGTCCTATACCGGGGAGCTGTTTTTT.

A few counts support this clonotype. The chain joins TRBV5-6 to TRBJ2-2; D is unresolved. From germline, CDR1 is SGHDT and CDR2 YYEEEE. The CDR3 extends over 13 amino acids. V was shortened by 4 bases and J by 8 bases, with 12 bases between the two germline ends. The CDR3 sequence: CASSPPALGELFF. In nucleotides, the CDR3 is TGTGCCAGCAGCCCCCCGGCCCTTGGGGAGCTGTTTTTT. Based on the CDR3 plus reference TRBV5-6 and TRBJ2-2, the full variable domain is DAGVTQSPTHLIKTRGQQVTLRCSPKSGHDTVSWYQQALGQGPQFIFQYYEEEERQRGNFPDRFSGHQFPNYSSELNVNALLLGDSALYLCASSPPALGELFFGEGSRLTVL.